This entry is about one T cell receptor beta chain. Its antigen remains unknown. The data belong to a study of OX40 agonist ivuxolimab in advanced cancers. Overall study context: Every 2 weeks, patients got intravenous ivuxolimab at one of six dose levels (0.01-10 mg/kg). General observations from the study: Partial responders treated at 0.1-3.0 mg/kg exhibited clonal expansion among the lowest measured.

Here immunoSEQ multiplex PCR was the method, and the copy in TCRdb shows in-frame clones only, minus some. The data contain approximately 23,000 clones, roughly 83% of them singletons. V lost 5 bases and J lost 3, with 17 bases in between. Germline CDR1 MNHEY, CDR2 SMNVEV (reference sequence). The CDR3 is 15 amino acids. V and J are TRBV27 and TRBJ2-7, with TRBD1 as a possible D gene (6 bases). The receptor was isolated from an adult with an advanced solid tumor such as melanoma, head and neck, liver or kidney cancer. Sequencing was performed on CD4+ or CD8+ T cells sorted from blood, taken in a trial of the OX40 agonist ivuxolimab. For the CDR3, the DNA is TGTGCCAGCAGTCCACGACAGGCCCTCCGCTACGAGCAGTACTTC. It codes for CASSPRQALRYEQYF.